This T cell receptor beta chain was identified during a study of HIV-infected patients and healthy controls. The overall study: In about 85% of the 16 patients, CD4 counts climbed slightly after three months but remained subnormal.

Germline assignment: CDR1 MDHEN and CDR2 SYDVKM. V gave up 6 bases and J gave up 0 bases, with 14 bases separating them. The CDR3 loop spans 16 amino acids. No cell fractionation was done, so the repertoire covers all unsorted peripheral blood T cells. Alpha and beta constant-region primers primed reverse transcription of approximately 500 ng RNA. Each of the alpha and beta chains got its own library through chain-specific third strand synthesis with indices. Each molecule carried a 12-nucleotide identifier made of two joined random hexamers added before amplification. After a brief PCR adding P5, P7 and a second index, roughly 25 amplification cycles followed. Using its own MiXCR run on the 5' RACE reads, TCRdb lists one record per CDR3 protein. The repertoire holds thousands of distinct CDR3 sequences, with over 8% as singletons.

This specimen was blood, taken before antiretroviral therapy. The J gene is TRBJ1-4, the V gene TRBV28; D is ambiguous. This sequence was found in an adult with HIV infection. The donor label of this sample is uncertain. The CDR3 DNA follows: TGTGCCAGCAGGAGCAGGTCGACCGCAACTAATGAAAAACTGTTTTTT. It translates to CASRSRSTATNEKLFF. Based on the CDR3 plus reference TRBV28 and TRBJ1-4, the full variable domain is DVKVTQSSRYLVKRTGEKVFLECVQDMDHENMFWYRQDPGLGLRLIYFSYDVKMKEKGDIPEGYSVSREKKERFSLILESASTNQTSMYLCASRSRSTATNEKLFFGSGTQLSVL.